A single sample is the source of the 21 T cell receptor beta chains below, sequenced in a study of OX40 agonist ivuxolimab in advanced cancers. Only in-frame clones appear in the TCRdb table, and some are missing; sequencing was by immunoSEQ multiplex PCR. The sample holds 20,000 to 25,000 clones; 84% are singletons and the top ten take roughly 16%. This material consisted of CD4+ or CD8+ T cells sorted from blood, taken in a trial of the OX40 agonist ivuxolimab. The receptor source for this set is an adult with an advanced solid tumor such as melanoma, head and neck, liver or kidney cancer.

The chain combines TRBV6-5 with TRBJ2-3; D is uncertain. The CDR3 contains 13 residues. Looked up from germline, CDR1 is MNHEY and CDR2 is SVGAGI. The germline V and J ends were trimmed by 6 bases and 4 bases, with 11 bases remaining between them. CDR3 DNA: TGTGCCAGCAGGAGACAATTGGCAGATACGCAGTATTTT. It encodes CASRRQLADTQYF.

The chain has TRBV5-1 and TRBJ1-1, with 7 bases identical to TRBD1. CDR3 size: 14 residues. Germline CDR1 reads SGHRS; CDR2 reads YFSETQ. The V gene end was trimmed by 7 bases and the J gene end by 4 bases; junction bases not matched to a gene: 10. The CDR3 nucleotides read TGCGCCAGCCAAACGACAGGGTCGGGCACTGAAGCTTTCTTT. It yields the protein CASQTTGSGTEAFF.

The J gene is TRBJ1-2, the V gene TRBV19; D gene uncertain. CDR1 LNHDA and CDR2 SQIVND come from the germline V gene (reference sequence). The CDR3 contains 13 residues. V shed 3 bases and J shed 7 bases, with 12 bases lying between them. The CDR3 DNA follows: TGTGCCAGTAGTATCCGGGTGAGATCTGGCTACACCTTC. It specifies CASSIRVRSGYTF.

This clone turned up a few times. V is TRBV2 and J is TRBJ2-7; D unclear. Germline lookup yields CDR1 SNHLY and CDR2 FYNNEI. There are 11 residues in the CDR3. Trimming shortened V by 2 bases and J by 4 bases, and 3 bases separated the two germline ends. CDR3 protein: CASSERYEQYF. The CDR3 DNA is TGTGCCAGCAGTGAAAGATACGAGCAGTACTTC.

The CDR3 DNA is TGTGCCAGTAGTACGAACACCTACAATGAGCAGTTCTTC. Its translation: CASSTNTYNEQFF. This sequence joins TRBV19 and TRBJ2-1; D gene ambiguous. The CDR3 covers 13 residues. CDR1 and CDR2 (germline): LNHDA, SQIVND (reference sequence). Trimming stripped 4 bases from V and 2 bases from J, with 6 bases between. The complete variable domain, with remaining parts taken from reference TRBV19 and TRBJ2-1, reads DGGITQSPKYLFRKEGQNVTLSCEQNLNHDAMYWYRQDPGQGLRLIYYSQIVNDFQKGDIAEGYSVSREKKESFPLTVTSAQKNPTAFYLCASSTNTYNEQFFGPGTRLTVL.

The rearrangement uses TRBV29-1 and TRBJ2-7; TRBD1 agrees at 7 bases. This CDR3 region has 13 residues. Germline CDR1 reads SQVTM; CDR2 reads ANQGSEA. V trimming: 6 bases; J trimming: 2 bases; junction bases outside the gene matches: 7. Here the CDR3 reads CSVVRTGAYEQYF. CDR3 nucleotides: TGCAGCGTAGTACGGACAGGCGCCTACGAGCAGTACTTC.

This rearrangement joins TRBV9 to TRBJ2-5, with 8 bases aligning to TRBD2. The germline V gene encodes CDR1 SGDLS and CDR2 YYNGEE. The CDR3 has 15 residues. Trimming took 4 bases from V and 8 from J; bases not matched to a gene: 13. The CDR3 nucleotides are TGTGCCAGCAGCAAAGAGGGACTAGGCACTCGTACCCAGTACTTC. This translates into CASSKEGLGTRTQYF. Full variable domain (outside the CDR3, taken from reference TRBV9 and TRBJ2-5): DSGVTQTPKHLITATGQRVTLRCSPRSGDLSVYWYQQSLDQGLQFLIQYYNGEERAKGNILERFSAQQFPDLHSELNLSSLELGDSALYFCASSKEGLGTRTQYFGPGTRLLVL.

In its sample, this clone was seen once. The chain employs TRBV5-6 and TRBJ2-5; TRBD2 matches at 7 bases. The last part of the DNA fits TRBJ2-7 better; the J call may be wrong. The germline V gene encodes CDR1 SGHDT and CDR2 YYEEEE. This CDR3 is 14 amino acids long. DNA for the CDR3: TGTGCCAGCAGCTTGGGGCTAGCGGACTACGAGCAGTACTTC. Translation gives CASSLGLADYEQYF.

The chain employs TRBV19 and TRBJ2-7, with D unclear. CDR1 is LNHDA, CDR2 SQIVND, per germline (reference sequence). V was cut by 2 bases and J by 5 bases, with 13 bases left in between. CDR3 size: 14 residues. This CDR3 is CASSIMLGNDEQYF. In nucleotides, the CDR3 is TGTGCCAGTAGTATAATGTTGGGCAACGACGAGCAGTACTTC.

This clone was counted a few times. The CDR3 loop reads CASSYSGRGSYGYTF. The CDR3 DNA reads as TGTGCCAGCAGTTACTCGGGGCGAGGAAGTTATGGCTACACCTTC. V and J are TRBV6-5 and TRBJ1-2; D may be TRBD1 (5 bases). V dropped 0 bases and J dropped 5 bases, with 13 bases sitting between them. Germline V gene data show CDR1 as MNHEY and CDR2 as SVGAGI. The CDR3 sequence is 15 residues long.

The J gene is TRBJ1-6, the V gene TRBV7-8, with TRBD1 matching over 8 bases. V shed 4 bases and J 5 bases; nucleotides not matched to a gene: 4. From germline, CDR1 is SGHVS and CDR2 FQNEAQ. This CDR3 is 15 amino acids long. CDR3 in DNA: TGTGCCAGCAGCTCTCTGGACAGGGATAATTCACCCCTCCACTTT. It codes for CASSSLDRDNSPLHF.

The chain joins TRBV7-2 to TRBJ2-7; D is unclear. Trimming stripped 2 bases from V and 3 bases from J, with 11 bases between. The CDR3 loop spans 14 amino acids. Per germline, CDR1 SGHTA and CDR2 FQGNSA. In DNA form, the CDR3 reads TGTGCCAGCAGCTTAAGTACTGGCGTCTACGAGCAGTACTTC. Encoded protein: CASSLSTGVYEQYF.

Written as DNA, the CDR3 is TGTGCCAGCAGCCTGTGGGGCAATGAGCAGTTCTTC. Amino acid sequence: CASSLWGNEQFF. The rearrangement uses TRBV7-2 and TRBJ2-1; no reliable D call. This CDR3 region has 12 residues. Germline V lookup: CDR1 SGHTA, CDR2 FQGNSA. The germline V and J ends were trimmed by 5 bases and 6 bases, with 8 bases remaining between them.

This chain joins TRBV6-1 and TRBJ2-5, with unresolved D. This CDR3 has 13 residues. V was trimmed by 7 bases and J by 0 bases, leaving 9 bases between them. Germline CDR1 is MNHNS and CDR2 is SASEGT. The chain's CDR3 is CASISRNQETQYF. The CDR3 nucleotides are TGTGCCAGCATAAGTCGGAACCAAGAGACCCAGTACTTC.

The V and J genes are TRBV6-4 and TRBJ2-3, with unresolved D. The germline CDR1 and CDR2 sequences are MRHNA and SNTAGT. The length of the CDR3 is 16 residues. Trimming stripped 3 bases from V and 0 bases from J, with 13 bases between. As DNA, the CDR3 is TGTGCCAGCAGTGAGGCGAGGTCATTAAGCACAGATACGCAGTATTTT. Amino acid sequence: CASSEARSLSTDTQYF.

This sequence joins TRBV5-6 and TRBJ1-4, with D perhaps TRBD1 (5 bases). CDR1 SGHDT and CDR2 YYEEEE come from the germline V gene. Trimming removed 4 bases at V and 7 bases at J, with 14 bases between. CDR3 length: 14 residues. The chain's CDR3 is CASSQQGLGEKLFF. The DNA of the CDR3 is TGTGCCAGCAGCCAGCAGGGCCTCGGTGAAAAACTGTTTTTT.

This clone was counted a single time. The V and J genes are TRBV7-9 and TRBJ2-3; 14 bases are shared with TRBD2. The germline V gene encodes CDR1 SEHNR and CDR2 FQNEAQ (reference sequence). There are 19 residues in the CDR3. V was clipped by 5 bases and J by 1 base; unmatched bases: 11. Here the CDR3 DNA reads TGTGCCAGCAGCCACCGAAAGGGACTAGCGGGAGAACGCACAGATACGCAGTATTTT. Its translation is CASSHRKGLAGERTDTQYF. Full variable domain (outside the CDR3, taken from reference TRBV7-9 and TRBJ2-3): DTGVSQNPRHKITKRGQNVTFRCDPISEHNRLYWYRQTLGQGPEFLTYFQNEAQLEKSRLLSDRFSAERPKGSFSTLEIQRTEQGDSAMYLCASSHRKGLAGERTDTQYFGPGTRLTVL.

The V and J genes are TRBV27 and TRBJ2-1, with D perhaps being TRBD1 or TRBD2 (5 bases each). The CDR3 is 15 amino acids. CDR1 MNHEY and CDR2 SMNVEV come from the germline V gene (reference sequence). Trimming pared 11 bases from V and 1 base from J, leaving 18 bases between. This CDR3 is CAWDGKAASYNEQFF. In nucleotides, the CDR3 is TGTGCCTGGGACGGGAAGGCGGCGTCCTACAATGAGCAGTTCTTC.

This chain links TRBV9 with TRBJ1-4, with D possibly TRBD1 on 5 matching bases. Germline CDR1 and CDR2: SGDLS and YYNGEE. This CDR3 has 16 residues. The germline V and J ends were trimmed by 3 bases and 4 bases, with 16 bases remaining between them. The CDR3 loop reads CASSATIGDFNEKLFF. The CDR3 bases are TGTGCCAGCAGCGCAACCATCGGGGACTTTAATGAAAAACTGTTTTTT.

This chain links TRBV7-3 with TRBJ2-5; D remains unclear. This CDR3 region has 13 residues. V dropped 5 bases and J dropped 4 bases, with 11 bases sitting between them. Per germline, CDR1 SGHTA and CDR2 FQGTGA. The CDR3 spells CASSPSPRETQYF. The CDR3 nucleotides read TGTGCCAGCAGCCCAAGCCCCCGAGAGACCCAGTACTTC.

This rearrangement joins TRBV20-1 to TRBJ1-2, with D unclear. Germline V gene lookup returns CDR1 DFQATT and CDR2 SNEGSKA (reference sequence). This CDR3 comprises 11 residues. V was pared by 6 bases and J by 7 bases, with 12 bases between. The CDR3 nucleotides are TGCAGTGCCCCTCAGCCGGGTGGCTACACCTTC. This encodes CSAPQPGGYTF.